This T cell receptor (beta chain) was documented in a study of T cells in Graves' hyperthyroidism and ophthalmopathy. Study context: Peripheral blood draws took place at initial diagnosis, ahead of any treatment. Study-level points and caveats: Blood held most thyroid clonotypes expanded above 0.001 frequency.

RNA transcripts served as the template for amplifying TCR beta CDR3 regions. The TCR CDR3 was amplified in a first-round RT-PCR using the HTBI primer set. Via MiXCR, TCRdb re-called the multiplex PCR reads, giving one row per CDR3 protein. This sample has under 650,000 distinct CDR3 sequences, with around 16% found just once. This clonotype was counted many times. Its antigen is unknown. Per germline, CDR1 MDHEN and CDR2 SYDVKM. The trim removed 5 bases at V and 4 bases at J, leaving 12 bases unmatched. The CDR3 runs to 16 residues. Patients aged 18 to 65 had newly diagnosed hyperthyroidism lasting under 2 months. Fresh peripheral blood, approximately 9.1 ml, was the source of the PBMCs.

This chain links TRBV28 with TRBJ2-7; TRBD2 matches 9 bases. The sequencing input was blood. This sequence was found in a woman in her 30s with Graves' hyperthyroidism. CDR3 coding DNA: TGTGCCAGCAGTAGGGGCGGTAGCGGGAGAGAGTACGAGCAGTACTTC. Translating it yields CASSRGGSGREYEQYF.